One and the same sample provided the 14 T cell receptor beta chains below, sequenced in a study of cytomegalovirus exposure and HLA in healthy donors. Amplification used 60 Vbeta primers and 13 Jbeta primers. The method was immunoSEQ multiplex PCR; TCRdb's version includes in-frame clones alone and lacks a portion of them. The data show a few hundred thousand clones, over 65% seen once. Sequencing was carried out using PBMCs. These receptors were obtained from a woman in her sixties or seventies in good health and CMV-seropositive.

V gene TRBV27 combines with J gene TRBJ2-1; 12 bases map to TRBD2. V dropped 7 bases and J dropped 4; count of bases not matched to a gene: 11. The CDR3 sequence is 17 residues long. CDR1 is MNHEY, CDR2 SMNVEV, per germline (reference sequence). CDR3 DNA sequence: TGTGCCAGCACCCTAGGACTAGCGGGATACGCTTACAATGAGCAGTTCTTC. This codes for CASTLGLAGYAYNEQFF.

The CDR3 here is CAISDGPGYGYTF. CDR3 nucleotide sequence: TGTGCCATCAGTGACGGTCCGGGGTATGGCTACACCTTC. The genes are TRBV10-3 and TRBJ1-2, with D hard to call. The CDR3 covers 13 residues. The germline V gene has CDR1 ENHRY and CDR2 SYGVKD. V shed 3 bases and J shed 5 bases, with 10 bases lying between them.

The chain uses TRBV27 and TRBJ2-2; the match to TRBD2 covers 8 bases. The J segment lost 4 bases and the V segment lost 5 bases, leaving 9 bases of the junction unmatched. The CDR3 consists of 16 residues. Germline CDR1 MNHEY, CDR2 SMNVEV (reference sequence). The CDR3 here is CASSTPASGFTGELFF. CDR3 bases: TGTGCCAGCAGTACCCCGGCTAGCGGGTTCACCGGGGAGCTGTTTTTT.

The genes are TRBV5-5 and TRBJ1-1; D ambiguous. The length of the CDR3 is 14 residues. Germline V lookup: CDR1 SGHKS, CDR2 YYEKEE (reference sequence). Trimming took 1 base from V and 6 from J, leaving 13 bases between them. Here the CDR3 reads CASSLLGGVSEAFF. CDR3 nucleotides: TGTGCCAGCAGCTTGCTAGGCGGGGTTTCTGAAGCTTTCTTT.

In this sample, this clone turned up once. The V gene is TRBV11-3, the J gene TRBJ2-3, with TRBD1 as a possible D gene (6 bases). Trimming took 5 bases from V and 0 from J, leaving 15 bases between them. This CDR3 is 16 amino acids long. The germline CDR1 and CDR2 sequences are SGHNT and YENEEA. CDR3 bases: TGTGCCAGCAGCCCCAACAGGGAATGGAGCACAGATACGCAGTATTTT. This encodes CASSPNREWSTDTQYF. Based on the CDR3 plus reference TRBV11-3 and TRBJ2-3, the full variable domain is EAGVVQSPRYKIIEKKQPVAFWCNPISGHNTLYWYLQNLGQGPELLIRYENEEAVDDSQLPKDRFSAERLKGVDSTLKIQPAELGDSAVYLCASSPNREWSTDTQYFGPGTRLTVL.

V and J are TRBV5-5 and TRBJ1-4, with unresolved D. This CDR3 spans 13 amino acids. CDR1 is SGHKS and CDR2 is YYEKEE in the germline V gene (reference sequence). Trimming pared 4 bases from V and 6 bases from J, leaving 10 bases between. The CDR3 sequence is CASSIEGDEKLFF. The DNA for the CDR3 is TGTGCCAGCAGCATAGAGGGCGATGAAAAACTGTTTTTT. The full variable domain, in which reference TRBV5-5 and TRBJ1-4 provide the parts outside the CDR3, is DAGVTQSPTHLIKTRGQQVTLRCSPISGHKSVSWYQQVLGQGPQFIFQYYEKEERGRGNFPDRFSARQFPNYSSELNVNALLLGDSALYLCASSIEGDEKLFFGSGTQLSVL.

The chain carries TRBV27 and TRBJ2-7, with D possibly being TRBD2 (5 bases). The CDR3 consists of 13 residues. Germline assignment: CDR1 MNHEY and CDR2 SMNVEV (reference sequence). The V and J ends lost 3 bases and 9 bases respectively, with 15 bases between them. The CDR3 DNA sequence: TGTGCCAGCAGTTTTGGAGTTGCTAGCCGGCAGTACTTC. Residues: CASSFGVASRQYF.

The rearrangement joins TRBV19 to TRBJ1-1; D is possibly TRBD1 (5 bases). The CDR3 is made up of 13 amino acids. Germline V gene lookup returns CDR1 LNHDA and CDR2 SQIVND (reference sequence). Trimming left V 4 bases short and J 4 bases short, with 10 bases between. CDR3 DNA: TGTGCCAGTAGTAAGGGGCTTCGCACTGAAGCTTTCTTT. It encodes CASSKGLRTEAFF.

This clone turned up a few times. J is TRBJ2-7 and V is TRBV25-1; maybe TRBD2 (6 bases). Germline assignment: CDR1 MGHDK and CDR2 SYGVNS. V dropped 2 bases and J dropped 3 bases, with 11 bases sitting between them. The CDR3 is 14 amino acids. CDR3 bases: TGTGCCAGCAGTGAAAGCGGGTCCAACTACGAGCAGTACTTC. It yields the protein CASSESGSNYEQYF.

The chain recombines TRBV29-1 with TRBJ2-5, with D possibly TRBD2 on 6 matching bases. TRBJ2-7 explains the end of the DNA better; the J call may be wrong. Per the germline V gene, CDR1 is SQVTM and CDR2 is ANQGSEA. The CDR3 runs 13 residues. CDR3 in amino acids: CSVLLATDYEQYF. The CDR3 DNA reads TGCAGCGTGCTACTAGCCACCGACTACGAGCAGTACTTC.

The V and J genes are TRBV5-1 and TRBJ1-1; D is unclear. The CDR3 extends over 13 amino acids. Germline values: CDR1 SGHRS, CDR2 YFSETQ. Trimming removed 5 bases from V and 0 bases from J, with 8 bases in between. The DNA of the CDR3 is TGCGCCAGCAGACCAGTAATGAACACTGAAGCTTTCTTT. Translation: CASRPVMNTEAFF.

The chain carries TRBV7-2 and TRBJ2-5; no reliable D call. The germline V gene has CDR1 SGHTA and CDR2 FQGNSA. This CDR3 is 12 amino acids long. Trimming pared 4 bases from V and 7 bases from J, leaving 10 bases between. CDR3 sequence: CASSSESGTQYF. In DNA, the CDR3 is TGTGCCAGCAGCTCCGAGTCGGGGACCCAGTACTTC.

The chain uses TRBV30 and TRBJ2-1, with 9 positions matching TRBD2. Germline-derived CDR1 and CDR2 are GTSNPN and SVGIG (reference sequence). V trimming: 0 bases; J trimming: 2 bases; junction bases outside the gene matches: 5. The CDR3 length is 16 residues. For the CDR3, the DNA is TGTGCCTGGAGTGTACGAGGACTAGCGACCTACAATGAGCAGTTCTTC. Encoded protein: CAWSVRGLATYNEQFF. The full variable domain, rest sourced from reference TRBV30 and TRBJ2-1, is SQTIHQWPATLVQPVGSPLSLECTVEGTSNPNLYWYRQAAGRGLQLLFYSVGIGQISSEVPQNLSASRPQDRQFILSSKKLLLSDSGFYLCAWSVRGLATYNEQFFGPGTRLTVL.

Here the CDR3 reads CAWSFQGGSYETQYF. CDR3 DNA sequence: TGTGCCTGGTCATTCCAGGGAGGTTCCTATGAGACCCAGTACTTC. The V gene is TRBV30, the J gene TRBJ2-5, with D perhaps matching TRBD2 (6 bases). Germline lookup yields CDR1 GTSNPN and CDR2 SVGIG (reference sequence). The V gene lost 5 bases and the J gene lost 5 bases, with 21 bases spanning the gap. There are 15 residues in the CDR3. Full variable domain (remainder filled in from reference TRBV30 and TRBJ2-5): SQTIHQWPATLVQPVGSPLSLECTVEGTSNPNLYWYRQAAGRGLQLLFYSVGIGQISSEVPQNLSASRPQDRQFILSSKKLLLSDSGFYLCAWSFQGGSYETQYFGPGTRLLVL.